Listed below are T cell receptor beta chains from one sample, sequenced in a study of T cells in Graves' hyperthyroidism and ophthalmopathy. A single record per CDR3 protein comes from TCRdb applying MiXCR to the multiplex PCR reads. The table has more than 550,000 distinct CDR3 sequences, over 40% seen once. The sample taken for sequencing was peripheral blood or thyroid tissue (not recorded which). The origin of the receptors is an adult man with Graves' disease, either hyperthyroidism or ophthalmopathy (not recorded which). Each CDR3 is given without its conserved first and last residue. A D gene is named only where the DNA matches it firmly.

j_gene	d_gene	v_gene	CDR3aa
TRBJ2-5	.	TRBV7-9	ASSQGGREVETQY
TRBJ2-5	.	TRBV7-9	ASSPTSTGETQY
TRBJ1-2	.	TRBV10-3	ASSDSMAARGYGYT
TRBJ1-1	.	TRBV9	ASSRGVYRALRNTEAF
TRBJ2-7	.	TRBV7-2	ASSLHTSSYEQY
TRBJ1-1	.	TRBV7-2	ASSLGPGNTEAF
TRBJ1-5	.	TRBV2	ASSLGVNSNQPQH
TRBJ2-5	TRBD2	TRBV20-1	SATDAGGLQETQY
TRBJ1-2	.	TRBV20-1	SAREGQYGYT
TRBJ2-7	.	TRBV12-3/TRBV12-4	ASSLTGRVEQY
TRBJ2-7	TRBD2	TRBV9	ASSQLTSGRREQY
TRBJ1-2	.	TRBV10-3	AINGDSPRALYGYT
TRBJ1-1	.	TRBV5-1	ASTPQGFHTEAF